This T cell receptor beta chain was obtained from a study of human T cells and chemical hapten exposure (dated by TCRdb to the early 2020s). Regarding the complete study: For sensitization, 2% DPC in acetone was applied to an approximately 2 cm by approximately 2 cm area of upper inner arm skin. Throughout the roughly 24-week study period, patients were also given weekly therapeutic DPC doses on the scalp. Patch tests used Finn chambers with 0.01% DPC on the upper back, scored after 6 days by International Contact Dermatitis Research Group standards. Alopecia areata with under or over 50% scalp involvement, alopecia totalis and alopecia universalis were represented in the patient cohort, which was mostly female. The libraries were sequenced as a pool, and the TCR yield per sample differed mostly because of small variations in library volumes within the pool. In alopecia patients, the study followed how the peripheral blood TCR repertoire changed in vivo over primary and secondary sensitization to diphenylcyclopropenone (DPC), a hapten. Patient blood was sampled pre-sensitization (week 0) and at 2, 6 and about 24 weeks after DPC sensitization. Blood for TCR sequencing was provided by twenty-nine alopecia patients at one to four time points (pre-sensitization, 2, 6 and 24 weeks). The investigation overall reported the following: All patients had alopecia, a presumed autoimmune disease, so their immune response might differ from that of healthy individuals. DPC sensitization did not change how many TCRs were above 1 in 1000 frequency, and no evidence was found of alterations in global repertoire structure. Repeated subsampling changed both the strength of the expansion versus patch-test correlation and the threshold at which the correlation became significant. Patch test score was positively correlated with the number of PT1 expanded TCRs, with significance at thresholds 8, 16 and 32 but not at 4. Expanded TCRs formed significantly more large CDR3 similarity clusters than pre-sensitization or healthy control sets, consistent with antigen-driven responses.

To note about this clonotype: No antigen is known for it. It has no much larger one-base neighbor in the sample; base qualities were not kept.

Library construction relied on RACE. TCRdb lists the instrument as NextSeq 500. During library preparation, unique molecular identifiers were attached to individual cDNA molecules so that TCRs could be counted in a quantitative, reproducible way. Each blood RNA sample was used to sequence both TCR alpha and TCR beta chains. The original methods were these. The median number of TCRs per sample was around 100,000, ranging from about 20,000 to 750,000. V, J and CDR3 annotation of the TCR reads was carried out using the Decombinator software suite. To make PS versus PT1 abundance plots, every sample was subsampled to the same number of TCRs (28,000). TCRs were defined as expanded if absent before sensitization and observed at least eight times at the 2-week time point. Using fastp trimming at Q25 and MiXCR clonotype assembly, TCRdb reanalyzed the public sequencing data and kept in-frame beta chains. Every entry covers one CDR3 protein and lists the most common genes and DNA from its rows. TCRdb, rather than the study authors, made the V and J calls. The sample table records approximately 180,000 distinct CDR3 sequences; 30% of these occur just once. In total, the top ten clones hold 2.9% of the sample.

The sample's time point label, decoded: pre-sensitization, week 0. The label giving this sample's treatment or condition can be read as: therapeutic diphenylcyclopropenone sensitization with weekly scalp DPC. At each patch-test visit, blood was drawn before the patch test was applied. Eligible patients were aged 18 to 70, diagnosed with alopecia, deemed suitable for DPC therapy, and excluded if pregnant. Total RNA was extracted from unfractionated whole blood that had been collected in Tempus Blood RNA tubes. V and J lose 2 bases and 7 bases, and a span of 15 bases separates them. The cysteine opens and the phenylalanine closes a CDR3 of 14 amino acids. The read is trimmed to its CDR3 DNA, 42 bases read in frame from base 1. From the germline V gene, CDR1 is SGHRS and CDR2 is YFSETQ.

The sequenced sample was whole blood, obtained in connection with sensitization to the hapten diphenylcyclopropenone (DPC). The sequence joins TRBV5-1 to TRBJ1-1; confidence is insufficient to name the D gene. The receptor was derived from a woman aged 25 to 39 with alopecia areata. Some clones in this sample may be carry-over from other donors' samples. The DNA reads TGCGCCAGCAGCTTACCCCTCGGACGGGGTGAAGCTTTCTTT. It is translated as CASSLPLGRGEAFF.